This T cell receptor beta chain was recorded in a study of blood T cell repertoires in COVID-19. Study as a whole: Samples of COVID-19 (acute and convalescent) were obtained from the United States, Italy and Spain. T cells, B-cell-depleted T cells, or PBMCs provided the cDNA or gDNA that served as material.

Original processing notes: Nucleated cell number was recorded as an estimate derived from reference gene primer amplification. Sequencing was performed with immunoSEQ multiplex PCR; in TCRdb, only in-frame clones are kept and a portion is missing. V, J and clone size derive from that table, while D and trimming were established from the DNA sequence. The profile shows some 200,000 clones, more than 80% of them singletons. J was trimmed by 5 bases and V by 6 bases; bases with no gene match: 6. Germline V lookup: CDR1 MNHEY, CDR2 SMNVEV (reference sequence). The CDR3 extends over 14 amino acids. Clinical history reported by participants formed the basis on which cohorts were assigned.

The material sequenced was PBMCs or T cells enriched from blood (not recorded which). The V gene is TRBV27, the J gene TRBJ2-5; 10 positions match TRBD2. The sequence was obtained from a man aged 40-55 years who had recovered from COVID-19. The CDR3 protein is CASRRAGGQETQYF. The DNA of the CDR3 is TGTGCCAGCAGAAGAGCGGGGGGGCAGGAGACCCAGTACTTC.